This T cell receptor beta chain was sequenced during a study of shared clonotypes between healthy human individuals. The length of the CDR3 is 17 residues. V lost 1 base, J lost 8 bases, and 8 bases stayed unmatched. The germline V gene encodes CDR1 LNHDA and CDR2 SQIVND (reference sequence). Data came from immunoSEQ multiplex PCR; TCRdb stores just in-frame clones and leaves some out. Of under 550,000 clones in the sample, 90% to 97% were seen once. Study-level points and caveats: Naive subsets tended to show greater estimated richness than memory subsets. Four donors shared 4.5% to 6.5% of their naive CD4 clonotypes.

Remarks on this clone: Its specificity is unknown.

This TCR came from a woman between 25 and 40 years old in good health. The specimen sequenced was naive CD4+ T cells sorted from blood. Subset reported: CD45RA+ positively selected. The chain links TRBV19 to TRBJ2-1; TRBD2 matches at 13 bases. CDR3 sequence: CASSIGFWTSGSYEQFF. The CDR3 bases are TGTGCCAGTAGTATAGGCTTCTGGACTAGCGGGAGTTATGAGCAGTTCTTC.